This is a list of T cell receptor beta chains from one sample in a study of blood T cell repertoires in COVID-19. Data came from immunoSEQ multiplex PCR; TCRdb stores just in-frame clones and leaves some out. The data contain a few hundred thousand clones, more than 70% of them singletons. The sample comprised PBMCs or T cells enriched from blood (not recorded which). These receptors all come from a man aged 40-49 years in a cohort exposed to, infected with or recovered from COVID-19 (not recorded which). CDR3s include the opening cysteine and the closing phenylalanine or tryptophan. D genes are given only for firm matches. Size is omitted from some rows. Given values are once, few, many or a class for expanded clones.

J gene | clone size | V gene | D gene | CDR3 protein | CDR3 DNA
TRBJ2-7 | . | TRBV28 | . | CASSFKIYEQYF | TGTGCCAGCAGTTTCAAAATCTACGAGCAGTACTTC
TRBJ2-3 | . | TRBV24-1 | TRBD2 | CATSSGSLDTQYF | TGTGCCACCTCTAGCGGGAGCTTAGATACGCAGTATTTT
TRBJ2-1 | . | TRBV27 | TRBD2 | CASSDTSGGDNEQFF | TGTGCCAGCAGTGACACTAGCGGAGGAGACAATGAGCAGTTCTTC
TRBJ2-3 | . | TRBV5-1 | TRBD2 | CASSLEFSSGRDTDTQYF | TGCGCCAGCAGCTTGGAGTTTAGTAGCGGGAGGGACACAGATACGCAGTATTTT
TRBJ2-7 | . | TRBV7-9 | . | CASSSLTVDKGQTYEQYF | TGTGCCAGCAGTTCGCTGACTGTCGATAAAGGCCAAACCTACGAGCAGTACTTC
TRBJ2-2 | . | TRBV5-1 | . | CASSLGLATNTGELFF | TGCGCCAGCAGCTTGGGGCTAGCGACGAACACCGGGGAGCTGTTTTTT
TRBJ2-7 | . | TRBV11-2 | . | CASSQGTGGEQYF | TGTGCCAGCAGTCAAGGGACTGGCGGGGAGCAGTACTTC
TRBJ2-1 | . | TRBV5-1 | TRBD2 | CASSPGLAGYNEQFF | TGCGCCAGCAGCCCGGGACTAGCGGGATATAATGAGCAGTTCTTC
TRBJ2-1 | . | TRBV30 | TRBD2 | CACRGLAGNYNEQFF | TGTGCCTGCCGCGGACTAGCGGGAAACTACAATGAGCAGTTCTTC
TRBJ2-1 | . | TRBV6-5 | . | CASSYGAVGREQFF | TGTGCCAGCAGTTACGGGGCAGTAGGTCGTGAGCAGTTCTTC
TRBJ1-4 | . | TRBV12-5 | TRBD1 | CASGSGQDEKLFF | TGTGCTAGTGGTTCCGGACAGGATGAAAAACTGTTTTTT
TRBJ2-7 | . | TRBV3-1/TRBV3-2 | TRBD2 | CASSRLAGPYEQYF | TGTGCCAGCAGCCGATTAGCGGGGCCCTACGAGCAGTACTTC
TRBJ2-5 | few | TRBV5-1 | . | CASSNQGQGLEETQYF | TGCGCCAGCAGTAACCAGGGCCAGGGGCTCGAGGAGACCCAGTACTTC
TRBJ2-5 | . | TRBV7-9 | TRBD1 | CASSSTGSAETQYF | TGTGCCAGCAGCTCGACAGGGTCGGCAGAGACCCAGTACTTC
TRBJ2-2 | . | TRBV29-1 | . | CSVHSGSANTGELFF | TGCAGCGTCCACAGCGGGTCCGCGAACACCGGGGAGCTGTTTTTT
TRBJ2-3 | . | TRBV11-2 | TRBD2 | CTSSFGTSGRDTQYF | TGTACCAGCAGCTTCGGGACTAGCGGGAGGGATACGCAGTATTTT
TRBJ1-6 | . | TRBV6-5 | . | CASSSSSRSPLHF | TGTGCCAGCAGTAGTTCGTCTCGGTCACCCCTCCACTTT
TRBJ2-3 | . | TRBV15 | TRBD2 | CATSRDGRSTGTQYF | TGTGCCACCAGCAGAGACGGGAGGAGCACAGGTACGCAGTATTTT
TRBJ2-1 | . | TRBV27 | TRBD1 | CASSLSGQGGREQFF | TGTGCCAGCAGTCTCTCGGGACAGGGAGGGCGCGAGCAGTTCTTC
TRBJ2-2 | . | TRBV2 | . | CASSEARNTGELFF | TGTGCCAGCAGTGAAGCGCGGAACACCGGGGAGCTGTTTTTT
TRBJ2-1 | . | TRBV28 | . | CASSLVSAYNEQFF | TGTGCCAGCAGTTTGGTGTCAGCCTACAATGAGCAGTTCTTC
TRBJ2-7 | . | TRBV3-1/TRBV3-2 | TRBD2 | CASSQVAGGMNEQYF | TGTGCCAGCAGCCAAGTAGCGGGAGGGATGAACGAGCAGTACTTC
TRBJ2-7 | . | TRBV5-5 | TRBD2 | CASSPRTSGAGEQYF | TGTGCCAGCAGCCCCAGGACTAGCGGGGCGGGCGAGCAGTACTTC
TRBJ1-6 | . | TRBV2 | . | CASSAGSNNSPLHF | TGTGCCAGCAGTGCGGGATCCAATAATTCACCCCTCCACTTT
TRBJ2-1 | . | TRBV9 | TRBD1 | CASSLQGSGSYNEQFF | TGTGCCAGCAGCCTACAGGGGAGTGGCTCCTACAATGAGCAGTTCTTC
TRBJ1-2 | . | TRBV3-1/TRBV3-2 | TRBD1 | CASSQTGGSSYGYTF | TGTGCCAGCAGCCAAACAGGGGGTAGTAGCTATGGCTACACCTTC
TRBJ2-7 | . | TRBV5-1 | TRBD1 | CASSSGQGITYEQYF | TGCGCCAGCAGCTCCGGACAGGGGATAACCTACGAGCAGTACTTC
TRBJ2-4 | . | TRBV6-4 | . | CASRPEKGRTGNIQYF | TGTGCCAGCCGCCCCGAGAAGGGGCGCACCGGAAACATTCAGTACTTC
TRBJ1-3 | . | TRBV7-9 | TRBD1 | CASSSRQGLENTIYF | TGTGCCAGCAGCTCCAGACAGGGATTGGAAAACACCATATATTTT
TRBJ1-2 | . | TRBV5-1 | TRBD1 | CASSPGQFSGYTF | TGCGCCAGCAGCCCGGGACAGTTCAGTGGCTACACCTTC
TRBJ1-2 | few | TRBV6-5 | . | CASSYSRLNYGYTF | TGTGCCAGCAGTTACTCGAGGCTTAACTATGGCTACACCTTC
TRBJ2-3 | . | TRBV24-1 | TRBD1 | CATEGAETDTQYF | TGTGCCACCGAGGGGGCAGAAACAGATACGCAGTATTTT
TRBJ2-1 | . | TRBV2 | . | CAGKKDRNNEQFF | TGTGCCGGAAAAAAGGACAGAAACAATGAGCAGTTCTTC
TRBJ1-3 | . | TRBV5-1 | . | CASSLAGPRNTIYF | TGCGCCAGCAGCCTTGCTGGGCCTAGAAACACCATATATTTT
TRBJ1-4 | . | TRBV27 | . | CASSLAAGREGEKLFF | TGTGCCAGCAGTTTAGCGGCAGGGAGGGAAGGCGAAAAACTGTTTTTT
TRBJ2-7 | . | TRBV2 | TRBD1 | CASSGQGYEQYF | TGTGCCAGCAGCGGACAGGGCTACGAGCAGTACTTC
TRBJ1-1 | . | TRBV5-8 | TRBD1 | CASSLLGTGGAKAFF | TGTGCCAGCAGCTTGTTAGGGACAGGGGGCGCGAAGGCTTTCTTT
TRBJ2-5 | . | TRBV5-4 | . | CASRARQSREETQYF | TGTGCCAGCAGAGCGAGGCAGAGCCGAGAAGAGACCCAGTACTTC
TRBJ1-2 | once | TRBV28 | . | CASSSKYLAYTF | TGTGCCAGCAGTTCTAAGTACTTAGCCTACACCTTC
TRBJ1-3 | once | TRBV7-2 | TRBD1 | CASSPDRGDGNTIYF | TGTGCCAGCAGCCCCGACAGGGGTGATGGAAACACCATATATTTT